This paragraph covers one TCR beta chain sequence. The sample comes from a study of blood T cell repertoires in COVID-19. Study at large: Sources were T cells, B-cell-depleted T cells, or PBMCs; the material itself was cDNA or gDNA.

V lost 5 bases and J lost 6, with 17 bases in between. The CDR3 sequence is 15 residues long. Germline CDR1 is MNHEY and CDR2 is SMNVEV (reference sequence). Profiling relied on immunoSEQ multiplex PCR, and the TCRdb table lists in-frame clones only, not all of them. This repertoire shows more than 95,000 clones, around 90% found once; its top ten account for roughly 17%. This chain joins TRBV27 and TRBJ2-1; tentatively, D is TRBD1 (6 bases). Material: peripheral blood. This clonotype was sampled from a woman aged 80 or over in a cohort sampled during active COVID-19. CDR3 DNA: TGTGCCAGCAGTAAAGAAACAGGGTTTGGCAATGAGCAGTTCTTC. It yields the protein CASSKETGFGNEQFF.